Listed below are T cell receptor beta chains from one sample, sequenced in a study of cytomegalovirus exposure and HLA in healthy donors. The protocol was immunoSEQ multiplex PCR, while the TCRdb copy is restricted to in-frame clones and leaves out a portion. The table shows around 130,000 clones, with 8% to 9.5% occurring only once. The sample comprised PBMCs. The receptors originated from a middle-aged man in good health and CMV-seronegative. Each CDR3 is given with its conserved first and last residue. A D gene is named only where the DNA matches it firmly. Clone size is stated in some rows and not others, as once, few, many or a class when expanded.

v_gene: TRBV7-3
j_gene: TRBJ1-1
abundance: .
d_gene: .
CDR3aa: CASSPGPREGTEAFF
CDR3nt: TGTGCCAGCAGCCCCGGGCCCAGGGAAGGGACTGAAGCTTTCTTT

v_gene: TRBV10-3
j_gene: TRBJ1-2
abundance: .
d_gene: .
CDR3aa: CATATGGARSEDGYTF
CDR3nt: TGTGCCACCGCGACCGGGGGGGCTCGGTCGGAGGATGGCTACACCTTC

v_gene: TRBV6-1
j_gene: TRBJ1-2
abundance: few
d_gene: TRBD1
CDR3aa: CASSERGTGVEYGYTF
CDR3nt: TGTGCCAGCAGTGAAAGGGGGACAGGGGTGGAATATGGCTACACCTTC

v_gene: TRBV27
j_gene: TRBJ2-3
abundance: .
d_gene: .
CDR3aa: CAWRRAKDTQYF
CDR3nt: TGTGCCTGGAGGCGGGCGAAAGATACGCAGTATTTT

v_gene: TRBV9
j_gene: TRBJ2-1
abundance: few
d_gene: TRBD2
CDR3aa: CASSVGSGREDEQFF
CDR3nt: TGTGCCAGCAGCGTAGGGTCAGGGAGGGAGGATGAGCAGTTCTTC

v_gene: TRBV4-1
j_gene: TRBJ2-1
abundance: .
d_gene: TRBD1
CDR3aa: CASSYSRGQGVNNEQFF
CDR3nt: TGCGCCAGCAGCTACTCAAGGGGACAGGGGGTCAACAATGAGCAGTTCTTC

v_gene: TRBV11-2
j_gene: TRBJ1-2
abundance: few
d_gene: .
CDR3aa: CASSLRGILNYGYTF
CDR3nt: TGTGCCAGCAGCTTACGGGGGATTCTCAACTATGGCTACACCTTC

v_gene: TRBV29-1
j_gene: TRBJ1-2
abundance: few
d_gene: TRBD1
CDR3aa: CSVRQGYGYTF
CDR3nt: TGCAGCGTTAGACAGGGATATGGCTACACCTTC

v_gene: TRBV15
j_gene: TRBJ1-6
abundance: few
d_gene: .
CDR3aa: CATSRDRYRERSSPLHF
CDR3nt: TGTGCCACCAGCAGAGATCGGTACAGGGAAAGGAGTTCACCCCTCCACTTT

v_gene: TRBV19
j_gene: TRBJ1-2
abundance: few
d_gene: .
CDR3aa: CASSTSRLTGTSNYGYTF
CDR3nt: TGTGCCAGTAGTACCTCCCGCCTGACCGGGACATCTAACTATGGCTACACCTTC

v_gene: TRBV9
j_gene: TRBJ2-5
abundance: few
d_gene: .
CDR3aa: CASSVGSQPVQETQYF
CDR3nt: TGTGCCAGCAGCGTAGGGTCTCAACCGGTCCAAGAGACCCAGTACTTC

v_gene: TRBV6-1
j_gene: TRBJ2-6
abundance: .
d_gene: .
CDR3aa: CASRPPGSGANVLTF
CDR3nt: TGTGCCAGCAGACCACCAGGCTCTGGGGCCAACGTCCTGACTTTC

v_gene: TRBV4-2
j_gene: TRBJ1-1
abundance: .
d_gene: .
CDR3aa: CASSLFGGGGGTEAFF
CDR3nt: TGTGCCAGCAGCCTCTTCGGGGGGGGTGGGGGCACTGAAGCTTTCTTT

v_gene: TRBV30
j_gene: TRBJ1-4
abundance: few
d_gene: .
CDR3aa: CAWSVRQGPNEKLFF
CDR3nt: TGTGCCTGGAGTGTACGTCAGGGGCCTAATGAAAAACTGTTTTTT

v_gene: TRBV11-3
j_gene: TRBJ2-2
abundance: .
d_gene: TRBD1
CDR3aa: CASSSGTVNTGELFF
CDR3nt: TGTGCCAGCAGCTCCGGGACAGTGAACACCGGGGAGCTGTTTTTT

v_gene: TRBV9
j_gene: TRBJ2-5
abundance: few
d_gene: TRBD2
CDR3aa: CASSVGTSSETQYF
CDR3nt: TGTGCCAGCAGCGTCGGGACTAGCTCGGAGACCCAGTACTTC

v_gene: TRBV5-4
j_gene: TRBJ2-3
abundance: few
d_gene: .
CDR3aa: CASSLRLGMDTQYF
CDR3nt: TGTGCCAGCAGCTTACGACTAGGCATGGATACGCAGTATTTT

v_gene: TRBV4-3
j_gene: TRBJ1-5
abundance: .
d_gene: .
CDR3aa: CASSQEASNNQPQHF
CDR3nt: TGCGCCAGCAGCCAAGAGGCCAGTAACAATCAGCCCCAGCATTTT

v_gene: TRBV7-2
j_gene: TRBJ2-7
abundance: .
d_gene: .
CDR3aa: CASSLDSGENPYEQYF
CDR3nt: TGTGCCAGCAGCTTGGACAGCGGAGAAAACCCCTACGAGCAGTACTTC

v_gene: TRBV9
j_gene: TRBJ2-6
abundance: .
d_gene: TRBD2
CDR3aa: CASSYGRAGANVLTF
CDR3nt: TGTGCCAGCAGCTACGGGAGGGCTGGGGCCAACGTCCTGACTTTC

v_gene: TRBV30
j_gene: TRBJ1-3
abundance: few
d_gene: .
CDR3aa: CAWNYLSGNTIYF
CDR3nt: TGTGCCTGGAATTATCTCTCTGGAAACACCATATATTTT

v_gene: TRBV5-6
j_gene: TRBJ2-3
abundance: few
d_gene: TRBD2
CDR3aa: CASSPGLVIDTQYF
CDR3nt: TGTGCCAGCAGCCCCGGACTAGTAATAGATACGCAGTATTTT

v_gene: TRBV5-1
j_gene: TRBJ2-3
abundance: few
d_gene: TRBD2
CDR3aa: CASSQGLADTDTQYF
CDR3nt: TGCGCCAGCAGCCAAGGACTAGCGGACACAGATACGCAGTATTTT

v_gene: TRBV2
j_gene: TRBJ1-4
abundance: few
d_gene: .
CDR3aa: CASSDFATNEKLFF
CDR3nt: TGTGCCAGCAGCGACTTCGCAACTAATGAAAAACTGTTTTTT

v_gene: TRBV30
j_gene: TRBJ1-1
abundance: .
d_gene: .
CDR3aa: CAWSQGILNTEAFF
CDR3nt: TGTGCCTGGAGCCAGGGGATTTTGAACACTGAAGCTTTCTTT

v_gene: TRBV6-5
j_gene: TRBJ1-1
abundance: .
d_gene: .
CDR3aa: CASSYDLLMNTEAFF
CDR3nt: TGTGCCAGCAGTTACGATCTGCTAATGAACACTGAAGCTTTCTTT

v_gene: TRBV27
j_gene: TRBJ1-5
abundance: few
d_gene: .
CDR3aa: CASRLNRDSNQPQHF
CDR3nt: TGTGCCAGCAGACTAAACCGGGATAGCAATCAGCCCCAGCATTTT

v_gene: TRBV27
j_gene: TRBJ2-7
abundance: few
d_gene: TRBD1
CDR3aa: CASSWGQGAYEQYF
CDR3nt: TGTGCCAGCAGTTGGGGACAGGGGGCATACGAGCAGTACTTC

v_gene: TRBV19
j_gene: TRBJ1-1
abundance: .
d_gene: TRBD1
CDR3aa: CASSIGQGAMNTEAFF
CDR3nt: TGTGCCAGTAGTATAGGACAGGGGGCCATGAACACTGAAGCTTTCTTT

v_gene: TRBV5-6
j_gene: TRBJ2-1
abundance: .
d_gene: TRBD1
CDR3aa: CASSSDRDSYNEQFF
CDR3nt: TGTGCCAGCAGCTCGGACAGGGACTCCTACAATGAGCAGTTCTTC

v_gene: TRBV6-5
j_gene: TRBJ1-2
abundance: .
d_gene: .
CDR3aa: CASGGVRGYTF
CDR3nt: TGTGCCAGCGGGGGCGTGCGGGGCTACACCTTC

v_gene: TRBV5-1
j_gene: TRBJ1-1
abundance: .
d_gene: .
CDR3aa: CASSTLSMGTQEGNTEAFF
CDR3nt: TGCGCCAGCAGCACCTTGAGTATGGGAACTCAAGAGGGGAACACTGAAGCTTTCTTT

v_gene: TRBV9
j_gene: TRBJ1-3
abundance: .
d_gene: .
CDR3aa: CASTPGLAGNTIYF
CDR3nt: TGTGCCAGCACGCCGGGTCTCGCTGGAAACACCATATATTTT

v_gene: TRBV4-1
j_gene: TRBJ1-2
abundance: .
d_gene: .
CDR3aa: CASSQDVAYGYTF
CDR3nt: TGCGCCAGCAGCCAAGATGTCGCGTATGGCTACACCTTC

v_gene: TRBV6-5
j_gene: TRBJ2-1
abundance: few
d_gene: .
CDR3aa: CASAGRGIEQFF
CDR3nt: TGTGCCAGCGCTGGGAGGGGGATTGAGCAGTTCTTC

v_gene: TRBV7-2
j_gene: TRBJ2-1
abundance: few
d_gene: TRBD1
CDR3aa: CASSSWGTGSNNEQFF
CDR3nt: TGTGCCAGCAGCTCGTGGGGGACAGGGAGTAATAATGAGCAGTTCTTC

v_gene: TRBV6-5
j_gene: TRBJ1-5
abundance: few
d_gene: TRBD1
CDR3aa: CASRRLTGVNQPQHF
CDR3nt: TGTGCCAGCAGACGCCTAACAGGGGTAAATCAGCCCCAGCATTTT

v_gene: TRBV13
j_gene: TRBJ2-1
abundance: .
d_gene: TRBD2
CDR3aa: CASTRTRASYNEQFF
CDR3nt: TGTGCCAGCACCCGGACTAGAGCGTCCTACAATGAGCAGTTCTTC

v_gene: TRBV5-5
j_gene: TRBJ2-7
abundance: .
d_gene: .
CDR3aa: CASSSPPTGLRSYEQYF
CDR3nt: TGTGCCAGCAGCTCTCCCCCTACAGGGTTACGATCCTACGAGCAGTACTTC

v_gene: TRBV5-1
j_gene: TRBJ1-1
abundance: .
d_gene: .
CDR3aa: CASSLRQMNTEAFF
CDR3nt: TGCGCCAGCAGCTTGAGACAGATGAACACTGAAGCTTTCTTT

v_gene: TRBV5-1
j_gene: TRBJ2-3
abundance: .
d_gene: .
CDR3aa: CASSLVARTGVNTQYF
CDR3nt: TGCGCCAGCAGCTTGGTAGCCAGGACGGGAGTGAATACGCAGTATTTT

v_gene: TRBV28
j_gene: TRBJ1-5
abundance: .
d_gene: .
CDR3aa: CASSDIDQPQHF
CDR3nt: TGTGCCAGCAGTGATATAGATCAGCCCCAGCATTTT

v_gene: TRBV5-1
j_gene: TRBJ2-1
abundance: few
d_gene: TRBD2
CDR3aa: CASSLSGDSYNEQFF
CDR3nt: TGCGCCAGCAGCTTGAGCGGGGACTCCTACAATGAGCAGTTCTTC

v_gene: TRBV5-1
j_gene: TRBJ2-2
abundance: few
d_gene: TRBD2
CDR3aa: CASSSTSGGSIGELFF
CDR3nt: TGCGCCAGCAGCTCGACTAGCGGGGGGAGTATCGGGGAGCTGTTTTTT

v_gene: TRBV13
j_gene: TRBJ1-3
abundance: few
d_gene: TRBD1
CDR3aa: CASSPQGAYGNTIYF
CDR3nt: TGTGCCAGCAGCCCGCAGGGGGCGTACGGAAACACCATATATTTT